The rows below give T cell receptor beta chains drawn from one sample of a study of cytomegalovirus exposure and HLA in healthy donors. Repertoires were generated with immunoSEQ multiplex PCR, while TCRdb's copy carries only in-frame clones and drops some. The sample contains fewer than 200,000 clones, roughly 80% of which appear only once. The sample comprised PBMCs. These TCRs come from a woman younger than 30 in good health and CMV-seronegative. CDR3s include the opening cysteine and the closing phenylalanine or tryptophan. The D gene is left open where the match is weak. Clone size, where shown, is once, few, many, or a class for clones that have expanded.

v_call: TRBV7-9; d_call: .; j_call: TRBJ2-1; clone_size: once; cdr3_nt: TGTGCCAGCAGCTTTTTACCCGGACAGAACGATGAGCAGTTCTTC; cdr3_aa: CASSFLPGQNDEQFF
v_call: TRBV6-5; d_call: TRBD1; j_call: TRBJ2-3; clone_size: .; cdr3_nt: TGTGCCAGCAAGGGGGACAGGGAGGCAGATACGCAGTATTTT; cdr3_aa: CASKGDREADTQYF
v_call: TRBV2; d_call: .; j_call: TRBJ1-2; clone_size: .; cdr3_nt: TGTGCCAGCACATTTAACGAACCAGGGAGGGGGTATGGCTACACCTTC; cdr3_aa: CASTFNEPGRGYGYTF
v_call: TRBV6-1; d_call: .; j_call: TRBJ2-1; clone_size: .; cdr3_nt: TGTGCCAGCAACCCCTCCGCTGCGAGCTACAATGAGCAGTTCTTC; cdr3_aa: CASNPSAASYNEQFF
v_call: TRBV11-3; d_call: .; j_call: TRBJ2-3; clone_size: few; cdr3_nt: TGTGCCAGCAGCTTAGCAAGGACTTCCCTGTTAGGCACAGATACGCAGTATTTT; cdr3_aa: CASSLARTSLLGTDTQYF
v_call: TRBV7-9; d_call: .; j_call: TRBJ1-6; clone_size: .; cdr3_nt: TGTGCCAGCAGCTTAGCAGGCAGGCCCCTCCACTTT; cdr3_aa: CASSLAGRPLHF
v_call: TRBV19; d_call: .; j_call: TRBJ2-2; clone_size: .; cdr3_nt: TGTGCCAGTAGTAGATCAGTTCCCGGGGAGCTGTTTTTT; cdr3_aa: CASSRSVPGELFF
v_call: TRBV27; d_call: .; j_call: TRBJ2-1; clone_size: .; cdr3_nt: TGTGCCAGCAGCCCTTGGGGAGAAAACAATGAGCAGTTCTTC; cdr3_aa: CASSPWGENNEQFF
v_call: TRBV5-1; d_call: TRBD1; j_call: TRBJ2-2; clone_size: .; cdr3_nt: TGCGCCAGCAGCTTGCTACAGGGGGCCGGGGAGCTGTTTTTT; cdr3_aa: CASSLLQGAGELFF
v_call: TRBV28; d_call: TRBD1; j_call: TRBJ1-5; clone_size: .; cdr3_nt: TGTGCCAGCGCGAACCTCCCAGGACAGGGGGGTCAGCCCCAGCATTTT; cdr3_aa: CASANLPGQGGQPQHF
v_call: TRBV28; d_call: .; j_call: TRBJ2-6; clone_size: few; cdr3_nt: TGTGCCAGCAGTTTAGGTCCGGCCAAGGGGACTAACGTCCTGACTTTC; cdr3_aa: CASSLGPAKGTNVLTF
v_call: TRBV29-1; d_call: TRBD2; j_call: TRBJ2-3; clone_size: .; cdr3_nt: TGCAGCGTTCGAGCGGGAGCAGATACGCAGTATTTT; cdr3_aa: CSVRAGADTQYF
v_call: TRBV7-3; d_call: .; j_call: TRBJ2-3; clone_size: once; cdr3_nt: TGTGCCAGCAGCTTAGACGGGAGCCCAGATACGCAGTATTTT; cdr3_aa: CASSLDGSPDTQYF